This T cell receptor (beta chain) was found in a study of blood T cell repertoires in COVID-19. Study information: Some COVID-19 samples were acute and others convalescent; all came from the United States, Italy and Spain. The cDNA or gDNA used as material had been derived from T cells, B-cell-depleted T cells, or PBMCs.

Assay used: immunoSEQ multiplex PCR; TCRdb lists only in-frame clones, some missing. The sample lists about 420,000 clones, approximately 90% seen once, with 0.75% to 0.85% in the top ten. V shed 7 bases, J shed 0 bases, and the junction held 7 bases outside the gene matches. The CDR3 spans 14 residues. Germline lookup yields CDR1 SGHDT and CDR2 YYEEEE. The V call is TRBV5-6, the J call TRBJ2-7; 7 positions agree with TRBD2. The specimen was peripheral blood. The receptor was isolated from a man between 18 and 35 years old with COVID-19, enrolled during active disease. DNA of the CDR3: TGTGCCAGCGGCACTAGCGCTAGCTCCTACGAGCAGTACTTC. As protein: CASGTSASSYEQYF.